These 9 T cell receptor beta chains originate from one sample sequenced in a study of blood T cell repertoires in COVID-19 (dated by TCRdb to between 2020 and 2021). The library was generated by the immunoSEQ multiplex PCR assay. Entries here come from immuneACCESS through TCRdb and include only in-frame sequences with V and J called. Some clones fail to appear in such tables; in the studies checked, an unresolved V gene covers under half of the shortfall, and the cause of the remainder is unknown. A total of about 30,000 clones appear in this sample, around 90% of them only once. Under 6% of the sample goes to the ten largest clones. Sequenced sample: peripheral blood. The source of these receptors is a man aged 60 to 69 with active COVID-19.

The gene calls are TRBV14 and TRBJ2-7, with D hard to call. CDR3 length: 14 amino acids. Germline V gene sequence: CDR1 SGHDN, CDR2 FVKESK. The V end was cut by 4 bases, the J end by 0 bases, with 10 bases between. The CDR3 coding sequence is TGTGCCAGCAGCCCAGGTATTAGCTCCTACGAGCAGTACTTC. This codes for CASSPGISSYEQYF.

The chain employs TRBV28 and TRBJ1-5; no clear D gene. Trimming took 1 base from V and 0 from J, leaving 16 bases between them. The CDR3 covers 18 residues. The germline CDR1 and CDR2 sequences are MDHEN and SYDVKM. Here the CDR3 reads CASSLFRIGEGSNQPQHF. The CDR3 nucleotides are TGTGCCAGCAGTTTATTTAGGATCGGAGAGGGTAGCAATCAGCCCCAGCATTTT.

The rearrangement links TRBV6-6 to TRBJ2-3, with D possibly TRBD2 on 6 matching bases. The V and J ends lost 2 bases and 5 bases respectively, with 14 bases between them. CDR3 length equals 15 residues. Per germline, CDR1 MNHNY and CDR2 SVGAGI (reference sequence). Written as DNA, the CDR3 is TGTGCCAGCAGTTACCTTGGCGGAGGGGTAGATACGCAGTATTTT. Translating gives CASSYLGGGVDTQYF.

The V and J genes are TRBV2 and TRBJ1-5; D remains ambiguous. Germline CDR1 reads SNHLY; CDR2 reads FYNNEI. The CDR3 runs 14 residues. Trimming took 5 bases from V and 4 from J, leaving 12 bases between them. Here the CDR3 reads CASSPRYPNQPQHF. The CDR3 nucleotides are TGTGCCAGCAGTCCGAGGTATCCAAATCAGCCCCAGCATTTT. The entire variable domain, with the rest obtained from reference TRBV2 and TRBJ1-5, is as follows: EPEVTQTPSHQVTQMGQEVILRCVPISNHLYFYWYRQILGQKVEFLVSFYNNEISEKSEIFDDQFSVERPDGSNFTLKIRSTKLEDSAMYFCASSPRYPNQPQHFGDGTRLSIL.

The CDR3, as DNA: TGTGCCAGCCTTCCGAGCAGGCACCCCAATCAGCCCCAGCATTTT. Translation gives CASLPSRHPNQPQHF. V gene TRBV19 combines with J gene TRBJ1-5; D gene ambiguous. Germline V gene data show CDR1 as LNHDA and CDR2 as SQIVND (reference sequence). V was pared by 9 bases and J by 3 bases, with 18 bases between. The CDR3 runs 15 residues.

This clone was seen a single time. This rearrangement joins TRBV11-3 to TRBJ2-1; 7 nucleotides line up with TRBD2. Germline CDR1 and CDR2: SGHNT and YENEEA. This CDR3 comprises 16 residues. Trimming cost V 3 bases and J 0 bases; bases outside gene matches: 5. Here the CDR3 reads CASSFGGGGSYNEQFF. The CDR3 DNA reads as TGTGCCAGCAGCTTTGGAGGCGGGGGCTCCTACAATGAGCAGTTCTTC. Complete variable domain (other parts from reference TRBV11-3 and TRBJ2-1): EAGVVQSPRYKIIEKKQPVAFWCNPISGHNTLYWYLQNLGQGPELLIRYENEEAVDDSQLPKDRFSAERLKGVDSTLKIQPAELGDSAVYLCASSFGGGGSYNEQFFGPGTRLTVL.

This clone came up a few times. V usage is TRBV7-3 and J usage is TRBJ2-5; TRBD2 matches 8 bases. The ends lost 5 bases at V and 1 base at J; junction bases unmatched: 3. The CDR3 sequence is 14 residues long. Germline-derived CDR1 and CDR2 are SGHTA and FQGTGA. CDR3 residues: CASSLAGRQETQYF. For the CDR3, the DNA is TGTGCCAGCAGCCTAGCGGGTCGCCAAGAGACCCAGTACTTC.

The rearrangement links TRBV28 to TRBJ1-5; D unclear. V was pared by 8 bases and J by 3 bases, with 14 bases between. Germline CDR1 and CDR2: MDHEN and SYDVKM. The CDR3 has 14 residues. The CDR3 loop reads CASLSDSINQPQHF. Here the CDR3 DNA reads TGTGCCAGCTTGTCCGATAGCATCAATCAGCCCCAGCATTTT.

This chain uses TRBV5-1 with TRBJ2-1; 8 nucleotides match TRBD1. Germline CDR1 is SGHRS and CDR2 is YFSETQ. Losses at the gene ends were 4 bases for V and 6 bases for J; bases not matched to a gene: 9. This CDR3 has 15 residues. The CDR3 sequence is CASSARTGSVNEQFF. The CDR3 region has the DNA TGCGCCAGCAGCGCGCGGACAGGGAGCGTCAATGAGCAGTTCTTC.